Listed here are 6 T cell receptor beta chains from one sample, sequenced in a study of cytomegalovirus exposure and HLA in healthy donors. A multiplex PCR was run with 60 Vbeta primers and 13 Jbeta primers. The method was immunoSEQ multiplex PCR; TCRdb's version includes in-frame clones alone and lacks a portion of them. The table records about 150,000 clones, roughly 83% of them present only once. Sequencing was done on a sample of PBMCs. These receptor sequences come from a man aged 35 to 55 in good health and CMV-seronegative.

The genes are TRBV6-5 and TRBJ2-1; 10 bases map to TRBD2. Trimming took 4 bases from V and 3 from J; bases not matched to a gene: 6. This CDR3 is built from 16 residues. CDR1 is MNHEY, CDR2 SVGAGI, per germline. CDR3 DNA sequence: TGTGCCAGCAGTTCCGAGCGGGGGGGCTTCTACAATGAGCAGTTCTTC. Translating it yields CASSSERGGFYNEQFF.

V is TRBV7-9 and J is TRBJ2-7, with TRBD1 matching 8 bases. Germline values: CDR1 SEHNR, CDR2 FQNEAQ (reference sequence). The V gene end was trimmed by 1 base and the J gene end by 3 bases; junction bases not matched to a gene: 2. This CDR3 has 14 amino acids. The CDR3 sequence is CASSLGGQGYEQYF. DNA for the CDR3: TGTGCCAGCAGCTTAGGAGGACAGGGCTACGAGCAGTACTTC.

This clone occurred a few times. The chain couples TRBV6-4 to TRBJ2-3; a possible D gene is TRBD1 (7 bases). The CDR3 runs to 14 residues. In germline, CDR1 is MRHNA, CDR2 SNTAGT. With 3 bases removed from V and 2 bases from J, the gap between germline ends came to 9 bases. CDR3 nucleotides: TGTGCCAGCAGTGAGGAGGGGGCCACAGATACGCAGTATTTT. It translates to CASSEEGATDTQYF.

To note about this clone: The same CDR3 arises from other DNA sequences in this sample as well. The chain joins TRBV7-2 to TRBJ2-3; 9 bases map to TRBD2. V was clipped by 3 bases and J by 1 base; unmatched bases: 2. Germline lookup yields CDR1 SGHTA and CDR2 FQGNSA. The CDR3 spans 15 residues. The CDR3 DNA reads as TGTGCCAGCAGCTTCCAGCGGGGGGGCACAGATACGCAGTATTTT. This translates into CASSFQRGGTDTQYF.

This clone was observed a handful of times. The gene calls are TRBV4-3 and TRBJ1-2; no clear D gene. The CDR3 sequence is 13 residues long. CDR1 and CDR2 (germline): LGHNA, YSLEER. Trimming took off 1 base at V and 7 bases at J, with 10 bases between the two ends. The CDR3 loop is CASSQGPPRGYTF. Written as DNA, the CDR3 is TGCGCCAGCAGCCAAGGGCCCCCCCGTGGCTACACCTTC.

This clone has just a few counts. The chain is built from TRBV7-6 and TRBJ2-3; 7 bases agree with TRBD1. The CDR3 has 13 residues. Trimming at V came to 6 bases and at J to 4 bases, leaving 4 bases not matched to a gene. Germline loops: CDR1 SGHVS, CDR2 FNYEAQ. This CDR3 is CASSPTGADTQYF. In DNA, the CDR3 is TGTGCCAGCAGTCCTACAGGGGCAGATACGCAGTATTTT.